The clone carrying this T cell receptor beta chain was found a few times. The antigen is unknown. With V trimmed by 2 bases and J by 0 bases, 4 bases remained unmatched. This CDR3 is 16 amino acids long. Germline lookup yields CDR1 SEHNR and CDR2 FQNEAQ (reference sequence). The data originate from a study of T cell repertoires in cytomegalovirus infection. Study-level information: CMV infection together with matching HLA type was indicated by public TCR beta signatures.

TCRdb recomputed calls from the reads with MiXCR, one row per CDR3 protein. The table includes about 530,000 distinct CDR3 sequences, about 30% detected once. Overall study findings and caveats: CMV-specific TCR beta clonotypes restricted by HLA-C dominated the ex vivo response. Frequencies of public TCR beta families were cumulated, and this identified carriers of CMV plus the relevant HLA.

V usage is TRBV7-9 and J usage is TRBJ2-3; 8 bases are a match to TRBD1. The sequence came from a human donor in good health (CMV status not recorded). Some clones in this sample may be carry-over from other donors' samples. The sequencing input was PBMCs. In DNA form, the CDR3 reads TGTGCCAGCAGCTTACGGGACAGGCCTAGCACAGATACGCAGTATTTT. Translated: CASSLRDRPSTDTQYF. Full variable domain (rest looked up from reference TRBV7-9 and TRBJ2-3): DTGVSQNPRHKITKRGQNVTFRCDPISEHNRLYWYRQTLGQGPEFLTYFQNEAQLEKSRLLSDRFSAERPKGSFSTLEIQRTEQGDSAMYLCASSLRDRPSTDTQYFGPGTRLTVL.